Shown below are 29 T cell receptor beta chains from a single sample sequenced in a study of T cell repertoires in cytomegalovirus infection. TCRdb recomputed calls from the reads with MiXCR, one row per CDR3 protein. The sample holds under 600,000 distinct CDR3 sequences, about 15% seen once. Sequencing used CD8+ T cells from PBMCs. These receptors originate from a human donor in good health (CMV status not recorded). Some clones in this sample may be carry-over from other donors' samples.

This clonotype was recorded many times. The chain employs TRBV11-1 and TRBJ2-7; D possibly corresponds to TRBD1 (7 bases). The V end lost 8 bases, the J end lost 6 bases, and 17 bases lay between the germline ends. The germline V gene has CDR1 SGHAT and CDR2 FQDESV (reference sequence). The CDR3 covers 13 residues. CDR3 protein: CASGHLQGGEQYF. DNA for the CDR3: TGTGCCAGCGGCCACCTGCAGGGGGGCGAGCAGTACTTC.

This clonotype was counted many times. CDR3 region: CASHTSVRPEAFF. CDR3 sequence (DNA): TGTGCCAGTCACACGTCGGTACGGCCTGAAGCTTTCTTT. The chain carries TRBV11-2 and TRBJ1-1; D not certain. CDR3 length: 13 residues. CDR1 and CDR2 (germline): SGHAT, FQNNGV. V was clipped by 9 bases and J by 6 bases, with 17 bases between them.

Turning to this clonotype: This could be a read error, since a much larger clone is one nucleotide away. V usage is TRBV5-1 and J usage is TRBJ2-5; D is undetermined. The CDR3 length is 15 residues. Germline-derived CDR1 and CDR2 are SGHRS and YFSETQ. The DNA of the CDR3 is TGCGCCAGCAGCTTGGAAGCGACGTTCGGAGAGCCCCAGTACTTC. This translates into CASSLEATFGEPQYF.

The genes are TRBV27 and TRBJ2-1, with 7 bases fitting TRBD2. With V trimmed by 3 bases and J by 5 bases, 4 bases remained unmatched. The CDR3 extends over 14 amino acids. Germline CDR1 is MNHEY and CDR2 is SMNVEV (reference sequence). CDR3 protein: CASSFRGLHNEQFF. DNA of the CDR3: TGTGCCAGCAGTTTCCGGGGACTACACAATGAGCAGTTCTTC.

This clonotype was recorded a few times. As DNA, the CDR3 is TGTGCCAGCAGGCCCCGGGGTACTGAAGCTTTCTTT. This codes for CASRPRGTEAFF. The rearrangement joins TRBV12-3 or TRBV12-4 to TRBJ1-1, with D uncertain. V lost 6 bases to trimming and J lost 5 bases, with 10 bases between them. The CDR3 is 12 amino acids.

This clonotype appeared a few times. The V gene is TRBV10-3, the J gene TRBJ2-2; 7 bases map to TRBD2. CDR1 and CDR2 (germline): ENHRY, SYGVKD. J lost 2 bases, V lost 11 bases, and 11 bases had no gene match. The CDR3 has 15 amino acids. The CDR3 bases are TGTGCCTCAACCGGGACTACCAAAAACACCGGGGAGCTGTTTTTT. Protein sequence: CASTGTTKNTGELFF.

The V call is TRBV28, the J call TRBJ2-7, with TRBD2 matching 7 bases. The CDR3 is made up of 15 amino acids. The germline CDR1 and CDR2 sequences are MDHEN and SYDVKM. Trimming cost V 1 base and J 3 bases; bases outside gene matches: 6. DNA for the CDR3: TGTGCCAGCAGTTTATTTGCTAGCGGCCGCTACGAGCAGTACTTC. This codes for CASSLFASGRYEQYF. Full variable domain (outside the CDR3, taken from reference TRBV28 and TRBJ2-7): DVKVTQSSRYLVKRTGEKVFLECVQDMDHENMFWYRQDPGLGLRLIYFSYDVKMKEKGDIPEGYSVSREKKERFSLILESASTNQTSMYLCASSLFASGRYEQYFGPGTRLTVT.

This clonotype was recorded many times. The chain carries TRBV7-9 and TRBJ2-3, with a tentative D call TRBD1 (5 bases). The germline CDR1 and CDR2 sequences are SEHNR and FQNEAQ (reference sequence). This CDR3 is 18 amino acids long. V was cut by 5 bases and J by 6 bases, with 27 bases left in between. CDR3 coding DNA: TGTGCCAGCAGCCCACGCATCTCCGACAGTGAGGTTGTGGATACGCAGTATTTT. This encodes CASSPRISDSEVVDTQYF.

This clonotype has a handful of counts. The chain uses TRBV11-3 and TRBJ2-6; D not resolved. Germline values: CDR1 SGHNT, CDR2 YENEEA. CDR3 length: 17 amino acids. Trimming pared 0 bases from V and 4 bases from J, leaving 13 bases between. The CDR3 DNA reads TGTGCCAGCAGCTTAGATGGATGGGTGACGGGGGCCAACGTCCTGACTTTC. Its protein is CASSLDGWVTGANVLTF.

The CDR3 DNA follows: TGCAGCGTTGTCCACTCATCGACAGCCTACGAGCAGTACTTC. This encodes CSVVHSSTAYEQYF. The chain links TRBV29-1 to TRBJ2-7, with D possibly matching TRBD1 (5 bases). Trimming took 4 bases from V and 2 from J, leaving 15 bases between them. The CDR3 spans 14 residues. Germline V gives CDR1 SQVTM, CDR2 ANQGSEA.

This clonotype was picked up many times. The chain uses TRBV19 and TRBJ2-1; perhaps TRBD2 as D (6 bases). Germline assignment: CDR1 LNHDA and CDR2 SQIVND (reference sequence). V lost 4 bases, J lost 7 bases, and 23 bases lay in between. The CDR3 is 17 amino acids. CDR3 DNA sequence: TGTGCCAGTAGTACCGGTCCGACTAGAATCCCCCCTAATGAGCAGTTCTTC. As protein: CASSTGPTRIPPNEQFF.

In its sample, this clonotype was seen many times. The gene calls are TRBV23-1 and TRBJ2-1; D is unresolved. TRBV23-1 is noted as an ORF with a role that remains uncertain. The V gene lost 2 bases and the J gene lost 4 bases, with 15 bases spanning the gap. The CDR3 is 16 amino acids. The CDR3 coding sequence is TGCGCCAGCAGTCAAGGACCGACCAGTGTGTACAATGAGCAGTTCTTC. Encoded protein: CASSQGPTSVYNEQFF.

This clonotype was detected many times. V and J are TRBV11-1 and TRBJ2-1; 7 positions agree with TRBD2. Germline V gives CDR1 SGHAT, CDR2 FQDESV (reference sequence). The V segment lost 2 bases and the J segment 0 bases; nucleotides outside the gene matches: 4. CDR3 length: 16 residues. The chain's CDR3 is CASSLNPGGSYNEQFF. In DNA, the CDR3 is TGTGCCAGCAGCTTAAATCCGGGAGGCTCCTACAATGAGCAGTTCTTC.

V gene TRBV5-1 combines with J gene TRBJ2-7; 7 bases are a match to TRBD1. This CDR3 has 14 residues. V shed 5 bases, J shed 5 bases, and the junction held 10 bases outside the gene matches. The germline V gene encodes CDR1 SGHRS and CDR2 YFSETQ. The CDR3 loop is CASRGTGVRDEQYF. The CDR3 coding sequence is TGCGCCAGCAGGGGAACAGGGGTAAGGGACGAGCAGTACTTC. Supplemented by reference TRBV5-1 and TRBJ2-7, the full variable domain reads KAGVTQTPRYLIKTRGQQVTLSCSPISGHRSVSWYQQTPGQGLQFLFEYFSETQRNKGNFPGRFSGRQFSNSRSEMNVSTLELGDSALYLCASRGTGVRDEQYFGPGTRLTVT.

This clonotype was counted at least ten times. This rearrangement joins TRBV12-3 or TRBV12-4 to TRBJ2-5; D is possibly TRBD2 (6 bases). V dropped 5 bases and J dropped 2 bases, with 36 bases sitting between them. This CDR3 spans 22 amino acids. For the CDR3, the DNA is TGTGCCAGCAGTGGGAGGCCTCACCGGGACCCCCCAAAGTACCGAAGACAAGAGACCCAGTACTTC. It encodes CASSGRPHRDPPKYRRQETQYF.

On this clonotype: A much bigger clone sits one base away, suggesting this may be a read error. CDR3 coding DNA: TGTTCCAGCAGGGGGACAGAACAAGAGACCCAGTACTTC. It translates to CSSRGTEQETQYF. J is TRBJ2-5 and V is TRBV6-6; 7 bases line up with TRBD1. Germline V lookup: CDR1 MNHNY, CDR2 SVGAGI (reference sequence). The CDR3 has 13 residues.

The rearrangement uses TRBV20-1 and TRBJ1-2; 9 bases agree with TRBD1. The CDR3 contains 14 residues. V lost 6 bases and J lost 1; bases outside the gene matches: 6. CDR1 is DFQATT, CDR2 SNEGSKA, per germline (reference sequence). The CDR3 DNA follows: TGCAGTGCGGGACAGGGACTCGGTAACTATGGCTACACCTTC. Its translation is CSAGQGLGNYGYTF.

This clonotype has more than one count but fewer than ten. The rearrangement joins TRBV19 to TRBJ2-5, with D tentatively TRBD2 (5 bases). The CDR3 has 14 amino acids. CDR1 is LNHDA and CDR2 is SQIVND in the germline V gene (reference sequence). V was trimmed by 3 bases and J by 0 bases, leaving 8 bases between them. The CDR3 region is CASSIQRHQETQYF. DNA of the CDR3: TGTGCCAGTAGTATCCAGCGGCACCAAGAGACCCAGTACTTC.

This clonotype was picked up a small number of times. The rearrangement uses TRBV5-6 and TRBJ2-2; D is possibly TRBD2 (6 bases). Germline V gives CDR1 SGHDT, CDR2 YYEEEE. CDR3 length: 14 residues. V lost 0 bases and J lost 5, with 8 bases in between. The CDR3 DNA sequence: TGTGCCAGCAGCTTGGCCGCGGGAACCGGGGAGCTGTTTTTT. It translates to CASSLAAGTGELFF.

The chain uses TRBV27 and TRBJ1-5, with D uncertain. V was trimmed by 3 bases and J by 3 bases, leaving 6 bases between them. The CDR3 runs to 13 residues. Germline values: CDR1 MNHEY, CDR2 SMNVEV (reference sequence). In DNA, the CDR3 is TGTGCCAGCAGTTTCGGGGACAATCAGCCCCAGCATTTT. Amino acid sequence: CASSFGDNQPQHF.

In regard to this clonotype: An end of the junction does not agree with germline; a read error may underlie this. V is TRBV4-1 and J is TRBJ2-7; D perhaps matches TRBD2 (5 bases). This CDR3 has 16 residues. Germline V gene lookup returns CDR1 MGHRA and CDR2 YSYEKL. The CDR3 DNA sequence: TGTGCCAGCAGACAAGATCTGGAAGCGGAGGCCCACGAGCAGTACTTC. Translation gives CASRQDLEAEAHEQYF.

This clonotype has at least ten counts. As DNA, the CDR3 is TGTGCCAGCAGTTACGGACAGGGAACAGATACGCAGTATTTT. It is translated as CASSYGQGTDTQYF. The chain uses TRBV27 and TRBJ2-3, with TRBD1 identical over 8 bases. The CDR3 sequence is 14 residues long. CDR1 and CDR2 from the germline V gene are MNHEY and SMNVEV (reference sequence). V was clipped by 4 bases and J by 3 bases; unmatched bases: 3.

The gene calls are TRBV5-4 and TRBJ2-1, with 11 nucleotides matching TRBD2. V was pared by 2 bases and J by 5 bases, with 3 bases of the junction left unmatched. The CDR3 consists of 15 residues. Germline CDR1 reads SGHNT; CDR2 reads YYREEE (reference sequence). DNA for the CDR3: TGTGCCAGCAGCTTAGCACTAGCGGGGGACAATGAGCAGTTCTTC. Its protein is CASSLALAGDNEQFF.

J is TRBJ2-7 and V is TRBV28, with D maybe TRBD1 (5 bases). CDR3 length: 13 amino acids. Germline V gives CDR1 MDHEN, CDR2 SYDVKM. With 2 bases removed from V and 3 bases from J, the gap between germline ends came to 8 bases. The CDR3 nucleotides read TGTGCCAGCAGTTTACCGGACATCTACGAGCAGTACTTC. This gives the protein CASSLPDIYEQYF.

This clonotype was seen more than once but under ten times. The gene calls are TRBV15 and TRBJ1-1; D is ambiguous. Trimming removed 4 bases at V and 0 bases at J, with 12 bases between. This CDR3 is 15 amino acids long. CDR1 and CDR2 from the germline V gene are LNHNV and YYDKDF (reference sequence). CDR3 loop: CATSKDRAMNTEAFF. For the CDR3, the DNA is TGTGCCACCAGCAAAGACCGGGCGATGAACACTGAAGCTTTCTTT.

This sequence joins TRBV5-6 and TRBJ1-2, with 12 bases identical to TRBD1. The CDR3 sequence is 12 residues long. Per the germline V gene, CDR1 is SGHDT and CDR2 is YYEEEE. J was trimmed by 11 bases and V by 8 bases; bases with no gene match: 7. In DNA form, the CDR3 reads TGTGCCAGTTCCGGGACAGGGGGCGCTTACACCTTC. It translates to CASSGTGGAYTF.

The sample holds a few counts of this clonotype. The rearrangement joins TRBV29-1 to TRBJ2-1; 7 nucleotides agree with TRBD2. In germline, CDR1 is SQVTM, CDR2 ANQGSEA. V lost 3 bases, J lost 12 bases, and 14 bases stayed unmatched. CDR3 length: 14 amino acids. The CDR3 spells CSVELRGGRLGQFF. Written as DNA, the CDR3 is TGCAGCGTTGAGCTTCGGGGCGGGAGATTAGGGCAGTTCTTC.

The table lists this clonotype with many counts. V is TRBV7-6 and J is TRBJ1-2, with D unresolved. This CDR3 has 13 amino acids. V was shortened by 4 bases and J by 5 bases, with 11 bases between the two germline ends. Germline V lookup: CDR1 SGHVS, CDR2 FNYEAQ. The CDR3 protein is CASSSTPTYGYTF. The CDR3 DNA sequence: TGTGCCAGCAGCTCAACGCCGACTTATGGCTACACCTTC.

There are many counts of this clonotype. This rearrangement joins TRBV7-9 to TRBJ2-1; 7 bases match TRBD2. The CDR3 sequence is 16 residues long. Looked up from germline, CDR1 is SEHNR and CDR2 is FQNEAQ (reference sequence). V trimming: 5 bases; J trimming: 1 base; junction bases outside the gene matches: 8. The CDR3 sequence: CASSRTTSASYNEQFF. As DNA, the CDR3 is TGTGCCAGCAGCCGCACTACTAGCGCATCCTACAATGAGCAGTTCTTC.